Listed below are T cell receptor beta chains from one sample, sequenced in a study of T cells after yellow fever vaccination. TCRdb reprocessed the 5' RACE reads with MiXCR, giving one entry per CDR3 protein. The sample has about 310,000 distinct CDR3 sequences; around 3.9% are singletons. Sequenced material: PBMCs, taken on the day of the yellow fever booster vaccination. The receptors stem from a man between 18 and 35 years old who received the YFV17D yellow fever vaccine. The CDR3 runs from the conserved cysteine through the conserved F or W. Each record gives: V gene, D gene, clone size, J gene, CDR3 protein, CDR3 DNA. A D gene is named only where the DNA matches it firmly. Part of the rows lack a size; the others show once, few, many or a class for expanded clones.

TRBV7-9,NA,NA,TRBJ1-1,CASSSPGWTEAFF,TGTGCCAGCAGCTCCCCGGGGTGGACTGAAGCTTTCTTT
TRBV30,NA,few,TRBJ2-7,CAWSVIRGGEQYF,TGTGCCTGGAGTGTCATTCGGGGTGGCGAGCAGTACTTC
TRBV29-1,TRBD2,few,TRBJ2-1,CSVTLGTSANEQFF,TGCAGCGTGACCCTGGGGACTAGCGCTAATGAGCAGTTCTTC
TRBV4-1,NA,few,TRBJ2-1,CASSQDDRRGGLGINEQFF,TGCGCCAGCAGCCAAGATGACAGGCGCGGAGGGTTAGGGATCAATGAGCAGTTCTTC
TRBV7-3,TRBD1,many,TRBJ2-1,CASSTGQGSSYNEQFF,TGTGCCAGCAGCACCGGACAGGGTAGCTCCTACAATGAGCAGTTCTTC
TRBV24-1,TRBD2,few,TRBJ2-3,CATSDKGLAGDTQYF,TGTGCCACCAGTGATAAGGGACTAGCTGGAGATACGCAGTATTTT
TRBV20-1,NA,many,TRBJ1-6,CSARDRRTVNSPLHF,TGCAGTGCTAGAGATCGCCGGACAGTAAATTCACCCCTCCACTTT
TRBV29-1,NA,NA,TRBJ1-2,CSVDRVNYGYTF,TGCAGCGTTGATCGGGTTAACTATGGCTACACCTTC
TRBV18,NA,NA,TRBJ1-5,CASSPSGRPQHF,TGTGCCAGCTCACCGTCGGGGAGGCCCCAGCATTTT
TRBV7-7,NA,many,TRBJ2-2,CASGDRASRSGELFF,TGTGCTAGCGGGGACAGGGCCTCGAGATCAGGGGAGCTGTTTTTT
TRBV7-3,NA,many,TRBJ2-3,CASSYGVGTQYF,TGTGCCAGCAGCTACGGGGTTGGTACGCAGTATTTT
TRBV5-1,TRBD1,few,TRBJ1-2,CASSPRTGNTYGYTF,TGCGCCAGCAGCCCCCGGACAGGGAACACCTATGGCTACACCTTC
TRBV4-1,TRBD1,many,TRBJ2-5,CASSQGIQGWRETQYF,TGCGCCAGCAGCCAAGGAATACAGGGGTGGAGAGAGACCCAGTACTTC
TRBV7-2,NA,many,TRBJ1-2,CASSRESLDGYGYTF,TGTGCCAGCAGCCGAGAGTCCCTGGATGGCTATGGCTACACCTTC
TRBV7-9,NA,many,TRBJ2-1,CASREGVRVYNEQFF,TGTGCCAGCAGGGAAGGGGTGAGAGTCTACAATGAGCAGTTCTTC
TRBV9,NA,NA,TRBJ1-1,CASSPTGNMNTEAFF,TGTGCCAGCAGCCCCACAGGGAACATGAACACTGAAGCTTTCTTT
TRBV7-2,NA,many,TRBJ2-3,CASTKRRDASTDTQYF,TGTGCCAGCACCAAACGCCGGGACGCCAGCACAGATACGCAGTATTTT
TRBV15,NA,NA,TRBJ1-6,CATKGDYNSPLHF,TGTGCCACCAAGGGAGATTATAATTCACCCCTCCACTTT
TRBV11-2,NA,few,TRBJ2-5,CASSPFLGGQETQYF,TGTGCCAGCAGCCCTTTTTTGGGGGGACAAGAGACCCAGTACTTC
TRBV7-3,NA,many,TRBJ2-5,CASSSGLIKGETQYF,TGTGCCAGCAGCTCCGGACTCATAAAAGGGGAGACCCAGTACTTC
TRBV27,TRBD1,many,TRBJ2-2,CASSAGTGGFRELFF,TGTGCCAGCAGCGCCGGGACAGGGGGTTTCCGGGAGCTGTTTTTT
TRBV2,NA,NA,TRBJ2-7,CASRETGASSYEQYF,TGTGCCAGCAGGGAGACAGGCGCCAGCTCCTACGAGCAGTACTTC
TRBV4-2,NA,few,TRBJ1-6,CASSQEAGRVSPLHF,TGTGCCAGCAGCCAAGAGGCCGGAAGAGTTTCACCCCTCCACTTT
TRBV11-2,TRBD1,many,TRBJ2-7,CASSLTGVEQYF,TGTGCCAGCAGCTTGACAGGGGTCGAGCAGTACTTC
TRBV5-1,TRBD2,many,TRBJ2-5,CASGGLAGTETQYF,TGCGCCAGCGGCGGACTAGCGGGTACCGAGACCCAGTACTTC
TRBV10-3,TRBD2,many,TRBJ2-7,CAISHLAGGMSGEQYF,TGTGCCATCAGTCACCTAGCGGGGGGCATGTCCGGCGAGCAGTACTTC
TRBV14,TRBD1,NA,TRBJ2-1,CASSPWDRGHNEQFF,TGTGCCAGCAGCCCATGGGACAGGGGGCACAATGAGCAGTTCTTC
TRBV4-1,TRBD1,many,TRBJ2-1,CASSPSGTGSTKQFF,TGCGCCAGCAGCCCTTCAGGGACAGGGTCGACGAAGCAGTTCTTC
TRBV5-1,TRBD2,NA,TRBJ2-7,CASSPAGLAVSYEQYF,TGCGCCAGCAGCCCGGCGGGACTAGCGGTCTCCTACGAGCAGTACTTC
TRBV4-2,TRBD2,many,TRBJ2-2,CASSTPGLAGPLNTGELFF,TGTGCCAGCAGCACCCCGGGACTAGCGGGGCCACTGAACACCGGGGAGCTGTTTTTT
TRBV4-1,NA,NA,TRBJ2-1,CASSQEGAPKSSYNEQFF,TGCGCCAGCAGCCAAGAGGGGGCCCCCAAGAGCTCCTACAATGAGCAGTTCTTC
TRBV7-2,TRBD2,NA,TRBJ2-3,CASRGGVGYTDTQYF,TGTGCCAGCAGGGGAGGGGTGGGATACACAGATACGCAGTATTTT
TRBV28,TRBD1,NA,TRBJ1-5,CATPGTEGRGPQHF,TGTGCCACCCCTGGGACAGAGGGCCGTGGGCCCCAGCATTTT
TRBV5-5,NA,few,TRBJ2-5,CASSFPRQETQYF,TGTGCCAGCAGCTTCCCCAGACAAGAGACCCAGTACTTC
TRBV7-2,TRBD2,many,TRBJ2-5,CASSSRLAGGGETQYF,TGTGCCAGCAGCTCCCGACTAGCGGGGGGAGGGGAGACCCAGTACTTC
TRBV6-4,NA,many,TRBJ2-1,CASSEDTYNEQFF,TGTGCCAGCAGTGAGGACACCTACAATGAGCAGTTCTTC
TRBV19,NA,NA,TRBJ2-1,CASMRYNEQFF,TGTGCCAGTATGCGGTACAATGAGCAGTTCTTC
TRBV20-1,TRBD1,many,TRBJ2-2,CSATRQGVTGELFF,TGCAGTGCTACCCGACAGGGGGTCACCGGGGAGCTGTTTTTT
TRBV5-4,NA,NA,TRBJ2-3,CASSFPDTDTQYF,TGTGCCAGCAGCTTCCCGGACACAGATACGCAGTATTTT
TRBV4-1,TRBD1,NA,TRBJ1-2,CASSHRTGTNYGYTF,TGCGCCAGCAGCCACCGGACAGGGACTAACTATGGCTACACCTTC
TRBV12-3/TRBV12-4,TRBD1,many,TRBJ1-5,CASRSDRRDQPQHF,TGTGCCAGCAGGTCGGACAGGAGGGATCAGCCCCAGCATTTT
TRBV29-1,NA,many,TRBJ1-4,CSVERRAGGSEKLFF,TGCAGCGTTGAACGACGGGCAGGAGGGAGTGAAAAACTGTTTTTT
TRBV18,NA,many,TRBJ2-2,CASSPQGKVLEGTGELFF,TGTGCCAGCTCACCACAGGGGAAAGTCTTGGAGGGCACCGGGGAGCTGTTTTTT
TRBV3-1,NA,few,TRBJ2-2,CASSHLATDTGELFF,TGTGCCAGCAGCCACTTAGCGACTGACACCGGGGAGCTGTTTTTT
TRBV10-3,TRBD1,few,TRBJ2-5,CAISSNLGQAMGETQYF,TGTGCCATCAGTTCGAATCTTGGACAGGCAATGGGGGAGACCCAGTACTTC